Described below is a single TCR beta chain sequence and its context. Its antigen is undetermined. Produced via immunoSEQ multiplex PCR; TCRdb's table is partial and in-frame only. The sample holds over a million clones, about 75% seen once. The data are from a study of shared clonotypes between healthy human individuals. Overall study results and limits: Large sequencing depth failed to make sorted-subset sequencing complete, rarefaction showed. Richness estimates generally favored naive over memory subsets. Of the naive CD4 clonotypes, around 5.2% were shared across a handful of donors.

The CDR3 length is 15 residues. Losses at the gene ends were 7 bases for V and 2 bases for J; bases not matched to a gene: 11. Germline CDR1 is SQVTM and CDR2 is ANQGSEA. This sequence was found in a man aged 18 to 29 in good health. J is TRBJ1-1 and V is TRBV29-1, with TRBD1 identical over 9 bases. Source material: memory CD4+ T cells sorted from blood. Noted subset: CD45RA-negative fraction. As DNA, the CDR3 is TGCAGCGCGATGCCGGACAGGGGAATAAACACTGAAGCTTTCTTT. Protein sequence: CSAMPDRGINTEAFF.